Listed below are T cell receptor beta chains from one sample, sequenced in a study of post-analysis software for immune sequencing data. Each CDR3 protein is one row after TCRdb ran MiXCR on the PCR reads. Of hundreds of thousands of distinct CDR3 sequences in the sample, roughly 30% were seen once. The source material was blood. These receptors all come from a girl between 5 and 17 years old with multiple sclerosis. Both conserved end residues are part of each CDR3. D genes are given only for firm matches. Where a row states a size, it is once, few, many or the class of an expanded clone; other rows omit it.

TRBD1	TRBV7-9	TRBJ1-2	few	CASSLAGTGANLYGYTF	TGTGCCAGCAGCTTAGCTGGGACAGGGGCGAACCTCTATGGCTACACCTTC
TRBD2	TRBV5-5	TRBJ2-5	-	CASSSPGTRAETQYF	TGTGCCAGCAGCTCTCCCGGGACTAGGGCGGAGACCCAGTACTTC
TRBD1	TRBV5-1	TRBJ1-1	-	CASSISGTGGGTEAFF	TGCGCCAGCAGCATCTCCGGGACAGGGGGGGGCACTGAAGCTTTCTTT
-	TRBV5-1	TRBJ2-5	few	CASHLAGHPRAETQYF	TGCGCCAGCCACCTGGCGGGACACCCAAGGGCGGAGACCCAGTACTTC
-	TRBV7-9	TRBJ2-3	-	CASSFITGPPDTQYF	TGTGCCAGCAGCTTCATCACCGGGCCTCCAGATACGCAGTATTTT
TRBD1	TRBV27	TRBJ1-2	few	CASSDYPRGPVDGYTF	TGTGCCAGCAGCGACTACCCCAGGGGGCCCGTGGATGGCTACACCTTC
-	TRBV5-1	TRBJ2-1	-	CASRAGSYNEQFF	TGCGCCAGCAGGGCTGGGTCCTACAATGAGCAGTTCTTC
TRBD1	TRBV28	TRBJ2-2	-	CASSSSGGPGELFF	TGTGCCAGCAGTTCTTCAGGGGGTCCCGGGGAGCTGTTTTTT
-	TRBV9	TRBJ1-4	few	CASSGGVGANEKLFF	TGTGCCAGCAGCGGTGGGGTTGGGGCTAATGAAAAACTGTTTTTT
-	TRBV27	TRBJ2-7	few	CASSFSIVFGTQVYEQYF	TGTGCCAGCAGTTTCTCTATCGTTTTTGGGACTCAAGTCTACGAGCAGTACTTC
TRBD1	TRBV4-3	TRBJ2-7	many	CASSQEQGAYEQYF	TGCGCCAGCAGCCAAGAACAGGGGGCTTACGAGCAGTACTTC
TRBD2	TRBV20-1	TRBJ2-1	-	CSATGTSGKSAKNEQFF	TGCAGTGCTACCGGGACTAGCGGGAAAAGTGCAAAGAATGAGCAGTTCTTC
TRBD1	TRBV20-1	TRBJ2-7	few	CSATEDRVDYEQYF	TGCAGTGCTACTGAAGACAGGGTAGACTACGAGCAGTACTTC
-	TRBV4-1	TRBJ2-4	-	CASSQGDGGKNIQYF	TGCGCCAGCAGCCAAGGGGATGGGGGCAAAAACATTCAGTACTTC
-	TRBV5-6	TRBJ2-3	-	CASSSGVRDSPADTQYF	TGTGCCAGCAGCTCGGGGGTTAGAGACAGCCCTGCAGATACGCAGTATTTT
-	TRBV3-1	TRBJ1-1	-	CASSQMSGADTEAFF	TGTGCCAGCAGCCAAATGAGCGGCGCCGACACTGAAGCTTTCTTT
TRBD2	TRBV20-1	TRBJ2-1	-	CSARSSGGSSYNEQFF	TGCAGTGCTAGATCTAGCGGGGGGTCCTCCTACAATGAGCAGTTCTTC
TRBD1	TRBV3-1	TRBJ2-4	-	CASRNTGVDIQYF	TGTGCCAGCAGGAACACAGGGGTCGACATTCAGTACTTC
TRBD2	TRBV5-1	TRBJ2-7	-	CASAEGRAFLSEQYF	TGCGCCAGTGCCGAGGGGAGGGCCTTCCTCTCCGAGCAGTACTTC
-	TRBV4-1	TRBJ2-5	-	CAGSQLPGPSETQYF	TGCGCCGGCAGCCAACTTCCGGGGCCCTCGGAGACCCAGTACTTC
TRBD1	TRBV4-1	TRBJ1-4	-	CASSHLRGGATNEKLFF	TGCGCCAGCAGCCACCTCAGGGGGGGCGCAACTAATGAAAAACTGTTTTTT
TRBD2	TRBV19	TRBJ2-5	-	CASKGLAPQETQYF	TGTGCCAGCAAGGGACTAGCGCCTCAAGAGACCCAGTACTTC
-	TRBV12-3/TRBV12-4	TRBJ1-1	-	CASSFLGGAEAFF	TGTGCCAGCAGCTTCCTCGGGGGAGCTGAAGCTTTCTTT
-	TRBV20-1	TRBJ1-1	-	CSASRGNTEAFF	TGCAGTGCCTCGCGGGGGAACACTGAAGCTTTCTTT
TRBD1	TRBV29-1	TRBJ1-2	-	CSVGGRDSLSYGYTF	TGCAGCGTGGGCGGCCGGGACAGCCTATCCTATGGCTACACCTTC
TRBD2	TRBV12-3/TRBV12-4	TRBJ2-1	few	CATTAGGEQFF	TGTGCCACCACGGCGGGGGGTGAGCAGTTCTTC
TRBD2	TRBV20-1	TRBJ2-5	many	CSAQSGGASETQYF	TGCAGTGCCCAGAGCGGGGGGGCCTCTGAGACCCAGTACTTC
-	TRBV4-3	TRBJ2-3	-	CASSQIGFRPADTQYF	TGCGCCAGCAGCCAGATTGGATTTCGTCCGGCAGATACGCAGTATTTT
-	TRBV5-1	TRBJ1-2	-	CASSPTGTNVYGYTF	TGCGCCAGCAGCCCTACCGGGACGAATGTTTATGGCTACACCTTC
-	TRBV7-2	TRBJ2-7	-	CASSSPLPYEQYF	TGTGCCAGCAGCTCCCCCCTCCCCTACGAGCAGTACTTC
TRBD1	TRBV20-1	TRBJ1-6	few	CSASRQGVYSPLHF	TGCAGTGCTTCCCGACAGGGGGTGTATTCACCCCTCCACTTT
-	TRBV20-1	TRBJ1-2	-	CSARGANYGYTF	TGCAGTGCTAGAGGAGCTAACTATGGCTACACCTTC
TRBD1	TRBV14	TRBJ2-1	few	CASSSRDSFTYNEQFF	TGTGCCAGCAGCAGCCGGGACAGTTTCACCTACAATGAGCAGTTCTTC
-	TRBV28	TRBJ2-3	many	CASSLDSTTDTQYF	TGTGCCAGCAGCTTAGACTCAACCACAGATACGCAGTATTTT
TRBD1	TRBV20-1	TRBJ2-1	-	CSARDHRGLRYNEQFF	TGCAGTGCTAGAGACCACAGGGGGCTTCGTTACAATGAGCAGTTCTTC
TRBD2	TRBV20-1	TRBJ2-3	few	CSALGLAVSTDTQYF	TGCAGTGCTCTGGGACTAGCGGTTAGCACAGATACGCAGTATTTT
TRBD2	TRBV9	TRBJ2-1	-	CASSTREGVFAYNEQFF	TGTGCCAGCAGCACCCGGGAGGGAGTATTCGCATACAATGAGCAGTTCTTC
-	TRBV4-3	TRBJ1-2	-	CASSQTGINYGYTF	TGCGCCAGCAGCCAGACAGGAATTAACTATGGCTACACCTTC
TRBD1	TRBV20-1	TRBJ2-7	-	CSAGKGTGDSGEQYF	TGCAGTGCCGGAAAAGGGACAGGGGATTCTGGCGAGCAGTACTTC
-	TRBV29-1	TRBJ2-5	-	CSVAGPETQYF	TGCAGCGTTGCCGGGCCTGAGACCCAGTACTTC
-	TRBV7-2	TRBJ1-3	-	CASSLGGGSGNTIYF	TGTGCCAGCAGCTTAGGGGGGGGCTCTGGAAACACCATATATTTT
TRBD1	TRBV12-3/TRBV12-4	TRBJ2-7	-	CASSSTSGTGVAYEQYF	TGTGCCAGCAGTTCCACCTCCGGGACAGGGGTTGCCTACGAGCAGTACTTC
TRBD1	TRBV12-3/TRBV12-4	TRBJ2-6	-	CASRPGQGSGANVLTF	TGTGCCAGTAGACCGGGACAGGGCTCTGGGGCCAACGTCCTGACTTTC